This paragraph reports one T cell receptor beta chain. This entry is derived from a study of blood T cell repertoires in COVID-19. The overall study: Sites in the United States, Italy and Spain provided acute and convalescent COVID-19 samples. In each case, the material was cDNA or gDNA derived from T cells, B-cell-depleted T cells, or PBMCs.

Original data processing: Amplifying reference gene primers gave estimates of nucleated cell counts. Sequenced by immunoSEQ multiplex PCR; TCRdb stores in-frame clones only, minus some. D and trimming were read from the DNA, whereas the V and J calls and clone size are those reported in that table. The sample records roughly 300,000 clones, 86% being singletons. The germline gives CDR1 SGHRS, CDR2 YFSETQ. Between the trimmed V and J ends, which lost 2 bases and 2 bases, there was a span of 7 bases. This CDR3 is 14 amino acids long. J is TRBJ1-4 and V is TRBV5-1; D is perhaps TRBD1 (5 bases). What was sequenced was peripheral blood. The source is a woman aged 45-60 years with acute or convalescent COVID-19. CDR3 loop: CASSLGVTNEKLFF. DNA of the CDR3: TGCGCCAGCAGCTTAGGGGTGACTAATGAAAAACTGTTTTTT.